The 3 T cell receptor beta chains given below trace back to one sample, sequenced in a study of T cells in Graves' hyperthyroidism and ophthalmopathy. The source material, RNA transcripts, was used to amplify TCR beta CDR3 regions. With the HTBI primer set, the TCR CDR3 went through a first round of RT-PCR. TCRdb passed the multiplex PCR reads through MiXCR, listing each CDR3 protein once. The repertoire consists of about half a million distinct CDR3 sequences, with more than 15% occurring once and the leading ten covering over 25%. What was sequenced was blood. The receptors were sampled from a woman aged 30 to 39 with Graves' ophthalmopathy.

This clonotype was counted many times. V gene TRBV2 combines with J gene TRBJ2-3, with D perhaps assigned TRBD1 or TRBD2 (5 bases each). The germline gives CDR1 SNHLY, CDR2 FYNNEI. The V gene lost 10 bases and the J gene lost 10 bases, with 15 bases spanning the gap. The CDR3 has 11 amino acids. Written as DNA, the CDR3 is TGTGCCACAGAGACGGGGACGGCGCAGTATTTT. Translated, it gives CATETGTAQYF.

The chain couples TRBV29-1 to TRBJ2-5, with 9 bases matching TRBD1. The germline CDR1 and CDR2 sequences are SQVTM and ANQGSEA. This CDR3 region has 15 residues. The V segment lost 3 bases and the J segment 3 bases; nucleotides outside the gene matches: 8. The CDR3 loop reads CSVDYRQGGKETQYF. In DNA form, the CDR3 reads TGCAGCGTTGACTATCGACAGGGGGGGAAAGAGACCCAGTACTTC.

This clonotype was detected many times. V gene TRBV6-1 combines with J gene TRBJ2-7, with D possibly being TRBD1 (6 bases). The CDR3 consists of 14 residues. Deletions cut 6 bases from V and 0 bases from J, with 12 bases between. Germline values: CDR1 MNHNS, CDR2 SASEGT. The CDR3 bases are TGTGCCAGCAGCCGGACAGCTTCCTCCTACGAGCAGTACTTC. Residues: CASSRTASSYEQYF.